The 20 T cell receptor beta chains given below trace back to one sample, sequenced in a study of T cell changes during pregnancy in multiple sclerosis. The assay was immunoSEQ multiplex PCR, and TCRdb's table has in-frame clones only and misses some. The sample has roughly 90,000 clones; approximately 95% are singletons. Sequenced here: peripheral blood, sampled in the first trimester of pregnancy. Source of these receptors: a female donor with multiple sclerosis, enrolled in a pregnancy study.

CDR3 bases: TGCGCCAGCAGCCATCCCGGGACAGGGGACAACACCGGGGAGCTGTTTTTT. This codes for CASSHPGTGDNTGELFF. This chain connects TRBV4-1 to TRBJ2-2; 10 positions agree with TRBD1. From germline, CDR1 is MGHRA and CDR2 YSYEKL. With V trimmed by 3 bases and J by 2 bases, 6 bases remained unmatched. This CDR3 region has 17 residues.

The V and J genes are TRBV5-4 and TRBJ2-2, with D possibly matching TRBD2 (7 bases). The germline V gene encodes CDR1 SGHNT and CDR2 YYREEE (reference sequence). The CDR3 sequence is 14 residues long. V was clipped by 2 bases and J by 6 bases, with 11 bases between them. CDR3 coding DNA: TGTGCCAGCAGCTTCCTGGGGGGGCCCGGGGAGCTGTTTTTT. Protein: CASSFLGGPGELFF. The complete variable domain, with remaining parts taken from reference TRBV5-4 and TRBJ2-2, reads ETGVTQSPTHLIKTRGQQVTLRCSSQSGHNTVSWYQQALGQGPQFIFQYYREEENGRGNFPPRFSGLQFPNYSSELNVNALELDDSALYLCASSFLGGPGELFFGEGSRLTVL.

This sequence joins TRBV6-6 and TRBJ1-5; D not certain. V lost 2 bases to trimming and J lost 5 bases, with 7 bases between them. The CDR3 length is 13 residues. Germline V lookup: CDR1 MNHNY, CDR2 SVGAGI (reference sequence). The CDR3 coding sequence is TGTGCCAGCAGTTACGGGCTGTATCAGCCCCAGCATTTT. Its translation is CASSYGLYQPQHF.

The genes are TRBV5-1 and TRBJ1-3; D gene uncertain. The ends were cut back, 5 bases at V and 0 bases at J, with 9 bases in the middle. The germline V gene has CDR1 SGHRS and CDR2 YFSETQ. CDR3 length equals 14 residues. The CDR3 DNA sequence: TGCGCCAGCAGGTCAGGTATCTCTGGAAACACCATATATTTT. Its translation is CASRSGISGNTIYF.

The rearrangement joins TRBV7-8 to TRBJ1-2; the D gene is possibly TRBD1 (6 bases). Trimming stripped 7 bases from V and 6 bases from J, with 15 bases between. The CDR3 has 13 residues. Germline CDR1 reads SGHVS; CDR2 reads FQNEAQ. CDR3 loop: CASTVRGSDGYTF. The CDR3, as DNA: TGTGCCAGCACCGTAAGGGGGTCGGATGGCTACACCTTC.

The CDR3 region has the DNA TGTGCCAGCTCACCGTTTCCGGACACTGAAGCTTTCTTT. Translating gives CASSPFPDTEAFF. The chain carries TRBV18 and TRBJ1-1, with D uncertain. Trimming stripped 3 bases from V and 3 bases from J, with 8 bases between. The germline CDR1 and CDR2 sequences are KGHSH and LQKENI. This CDR3 comprises 13 residues.

This clone appeared a few times. The CDR3 DNA is TGTGCCAGCAGTTACACCGGGACTAGCGGGGCCGGGGAGCTGTTTTTT. Protein: CASSYTGTSGAGELFF. The rearrangement joins TRBV6-5 to TRBJ2-2; 13 nucleotides align to TRBD2. Germline values: CDR1 MNHEY, CDR2 SVGAGI. The CDR3 spans 16 residues. V trimming: 2 bases; J trimming: 6 bases; junction bases outside the gene matches: 3.

V is TRBV5-1 and J is TRBJ2-7, with TRBD1 matching over 7 bases. CDR3 length: 15 residues. Germline values: CDR1 SGHRS, CDR2 YFSETQ. V lost 0 bases to trimming and J lost 2 bases; unmatched junction nucleotides: 5. The CDR3 protein is CASSLARGFPYEQYF. DNA of the CDR3: TGCGCCAGCAGCTTGGCCAGGGGGTTCCCCTACGAGCAGTACTTC.

The chain uses TRBV10-3 and TRBJ1-1; D is unresolved. V dropped 2 bases and J dropped 1 base, with 11 bases sitting between them. The CDR3 is made up of 15 amino acids. Germline lookup yields CDR1 ENHRY and CDR2 SYGVKD. The CDR3 reads CAISERQVKNTEAFF. The CDR3 DNA reads as TGTGCCATCAGTGAGAGGCAGGTCAAGAACACTGAAGCTTTCTTT.

This clone was counted once. The chain links TRBV25-1 to TRBJ1-2; 7 positions match TRBD1. Germline V CDR1 and CDR2: MGHDK, SYGVNS. The V gene end was trimmed by 5 bases and the J gene end by 8 bases; junction bases not matched to a gene: 2. CDR3 length: 11 amino acids. The CDR3 loop reads CASSKGQGYTF. The DNA of the CDR3 is TGTGCCAGCAGTAAGGGACAGGGCTACACCTTC.

The V gene is TRBV5-4, the J gene TRBJ2-3, with 10 nucleotides matching TRBD1. The CDR3 length is 16 residues. J lost 4 bases, V lost 3 bases, and 8 bases had no gene match. Germline CDR1 and CDR2: SGHNT and YYREEE (reference sequence). CDR3 region: CASSSGDRGPSDTQYF. The CDR3, as DNA: TGTGCCAGCAGCTCCGGGGACAGGGGACCCTCAGATACGCAGTATTTT.

The V call is TRBV5-1, the J call TRBJ2-3; 12 nucleotides match TRBD2. The CDR3 extends over 18 amino acids. The junction had 8 bases not matched to a gene; V was cut back by 3 bases and J by 0 bases. Looked up from germline, CDR1 is SGHRS and CDR2 is YFSETQ. CDR3 region: CASSSLAGGHLSTDTQYF. CDR3 nucleotides: TGCGCCAGCAGCTCACTAGCGGGGGGCCACTTGAGCACAGATACGCAGTATTTT. Using reference TRBV5-1 and TRBJ2-3 for the parts outside the CDR3, the full variable domain is KAGVTQTPRYLIKTRGQQVTLSCSPISGHRSVSWYQQTPGQGLQFLFEYFSETQRNKGNFPGRFSGRQFSNSRSEMNVSTLELGDSALYLCASSSLAGGHLSTDTQYFGPGTRLTVL.

V usage is TRBV27 and J usage is TRBJ2-7, with D possibly TRBD2 on 5 matching bases. Germline V CDR1 and CDR2: MNHEY, SMNVEV (reference sequence). Between the trimmed V and J ends, which lost 5 bases and 3 bases, there was a span of 11 bases. There are 13 residues in the CDR3. In nucleotides, the CDR3 is TGTGCCAGCAGTCTCGGGGAAGGCTACGAGCAGTACTTC. Protein: CASSLGEGYEQYF.

The chain recombines TRBV7-2 with TRBJ2-5, with a possible D match to TRBD2 (7 bases). Trimming pared 1 base from V and 1 base from J, leaving 19 bases between. The CDR3 length is 18 residues. CDR1 is SGHTA and CDR2 is FQGNSA in the germline V gene. The CDR3, as DNA: TGTGCCAGCAGCTTAGAGTTCTGGGGGCGGGGGTCCCAAGAGACCCAGTACTTC. Protein sequence: CASSLEFWGRGSQETQYF.

Here the CDR3 DNA reads TGTGCCAGCACCGGGGACACTGAAGCTTTCTTT. Amino acids: CASTGDTEAFF. The rearrangement uses TRBV6-1 and TRBJ1-1; D remains unclear. The germline V gene has CDR1 MNHNS and CDR2 SASEGT. CDR3 length: 11 residues. Trimming shortened V by 7 bases and J by 3 bases, and 6 bases separated the two germline ends.

The chain employs TRBV27 and TRBJ1-2; the D is unclear. V gave up 5 bases and J gave up 1 base, with 17 bases separating them. Germline V CDR1 and CDR2: MNHEY, SMNVEV (reference sequence). This CDR3 is built from 16 residues. The DNA of the CDR3 is TGTGCCAGCAGTACCCTCATCGAGGGCTTTAACTATGGCTACACCTTC. It specifies CASSTLIEGFNYGYTF.

The gene calls are TRBV6-5 and TRBJ2-3; 9 nucleotides line up with TRBD2. The germline V gene encodes CDR1 MNHEY and CDR2 SVGAGI. This CDR3 region has 14 residues. Losses at the gene ends were 7 bases for V and 5 bases for J; bases not matched to a gene: 7. The CDR3 DNA is TGTGCCAGCACCGTCGGACTAGCGATAGATACGCAGTATTTT. Translated, it gives CASTVGLAIDTQYF.

The chain employs TRBV5-8 and TRBJ1-4; D might be TRBD1 (6 bases). CDR1 is SGHTS, CDR2 YDEGEE, per germline. This CDR3 is built from 16 residues. V lost 2 bases to trimming and J lost 0 bases, with 11 bases between them. Here the CDR3 reads CASSLRQVATNEKLFF. The CDR3, as DNA: TGTGCCAGCAGCTTACGACAGGTGGCAACTAATGAAAAACTGTTTTTT.

The CDR3 nucleotides read TGTGCCAGCAGTTCAACAGGGTGGAAATCACCCCTCCACTTT. Translation gives CASSSTGWKSPLHF. The chain employs TRBV6-5 and TRBJ1-6; maybe TRBD1 (6 bases). The length of the CDR3 is 14 residues. The germline CDR1 and CDR2 sequences are MNHEY and SVGAGI. V was cut by 4 bases and J by 10 bases, with 14 bases left in between.

CDR3: CASRSGDRVDEQYF. In DNA, the CDR3 is TGCGCCAGCCGATCAGGGGACAGGGTCGACGAGCAGTACTTC. The chain employs TRBV5-1 and TRBJ2-7, with 9 nucleotides matching TRBD1. The CDR3 extends over 14 amino acids. The germline CDR1 and CDR2 sequences are SGHRS and YFSETQ. V gave up 7 bases and J gave up 5 bases; unmatched junction bases: 10.